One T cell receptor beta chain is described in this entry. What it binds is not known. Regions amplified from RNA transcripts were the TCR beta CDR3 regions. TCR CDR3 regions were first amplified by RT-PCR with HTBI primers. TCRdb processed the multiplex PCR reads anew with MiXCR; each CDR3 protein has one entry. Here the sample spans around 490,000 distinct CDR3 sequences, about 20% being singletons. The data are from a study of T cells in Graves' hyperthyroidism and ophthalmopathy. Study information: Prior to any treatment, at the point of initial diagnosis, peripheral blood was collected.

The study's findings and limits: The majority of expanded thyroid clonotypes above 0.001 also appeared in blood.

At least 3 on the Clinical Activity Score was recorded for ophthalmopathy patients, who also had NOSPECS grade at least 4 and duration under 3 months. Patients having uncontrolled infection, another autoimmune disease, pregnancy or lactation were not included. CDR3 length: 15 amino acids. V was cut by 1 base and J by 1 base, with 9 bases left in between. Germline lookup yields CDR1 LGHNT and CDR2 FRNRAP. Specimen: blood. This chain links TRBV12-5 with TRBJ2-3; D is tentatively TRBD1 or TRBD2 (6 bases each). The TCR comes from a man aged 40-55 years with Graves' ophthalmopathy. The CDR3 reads CASGLGGAGTDTQYF. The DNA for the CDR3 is TGTGCTAGTGGTTTGGGGGGGGCAGGCACAGATACGCAGTATTTT.